Each of the 2 T cell receptor beta chains below was sequenced from the same sample in a study of CD4 T cells in relation to SARS-CoV-2 and coronaviruses. Clones were sequenced by immunoSEQ multiplex PCR, and TCRdb holds only the in-frame ones, with some missing. The sample records roughly 14,000 clones, about 73% being singletons. The unexposed donors gave CD4+ T cells in 2011-2018, prior to COVID-19. The cells were cultured for about 10 days before CD4+ T cells were isolated. Their specific antigens are unknown. The specimen was CD4+ T cells from PBMCs, cultured in vitro. These receptors came from a human donor in good health.

The genes are TRBV6-5 and TRBJ1-1; D possibly corresponds to TRBD1 (6 bases). The ends were cut back, 4 bases at V and 6 bases at J, with 15 bases in the middle. The CDR3 spans 14 residues. CDR1 MNHEY and CDR2 SVGAGI come from the germline V gene. In nucleotides, the CDR3 is TGTGCCAGCAGTTCCACCGACAGGTCACCTGAAGCTTTCTTT. The encoded protein is CASSSTDRSPEAFF.

The chain employs TRBV28 and TRBJ2-6; 7 nucleotides match TRBD1. The length of the CDR3 is 16 residues. The J segment lost 0 bases and the V segment lost 7 bases, leaving 6 bases of the junction unmatched. CDR1 and CDR2 from the germline V gene are MDHEN and SYDVKM. CDR3 coding DNA: TGTGCCAGCAATGGACAGGAGATCTCTGGGGCCAACGTCCTGACTTTC. Translated, it gives CASNGQEISGANVLTF.